This T cell receptor (beta chain) was sequenced in a study of T cells expressing NK-cell markers. On the study more broadly: The sequencing cohort of eight donors included seven HCMV-seropositive individuals and one seronegative individual. General study points: In about six donors, dominant CD3+CD56+NKG2C+ clones formed about 1.0-7.5% of CD8+ cells. In a handful of donors, dominant clonotypes made up about 28.3-65% of CD3+CD56-NKG2C+ cells.

A 5'RACE template switching approach incorporating UMIs was used to make TCR beta cDNA. TCRdb re-called the 5' RACE reads; one entry per CDR3 protein, DNA not given. This repertoire includes about 390,000 distinct CDR3 sequences. This CDR3 region has 14 residues. As regards this clonotype: Its antigen is undetermined.

J is TRBJ2-1 and V is TRBV12-3 or TRBV12-4; checking the TCRdb D call of TRBD1 is not possible without DNA. Sequenced: blood T cells: a sorted CD56 or NKG2C T cell subset, CD4+ or CD8+ T cells, or bulk PBMC T cells (not recorded which). The source is a woman between 45 and 60 years old in good health. The CDR3 loop reads CASSRQGGLDEQFF.